The 21 T cell receptor beta chains below were found in one sample sequenced in a study of T cell changes during pregnancy in multiple sclerosis. Clones were read by immunoSEQ multiplex PCR, and TCRdb kept only the in-frame ones, dropping some. The repertoire consists of 98,000 or so clones, with about 94% occurring once and the leading ten covering 0.99%. The sample in question was peripheral blood, obtained after pregnancy. The receptors derive from a female donor with multiple sclerosis, enrolled in a pregnancy study.

The chain uses TRBV27 and TRBJ2-1; 9 bases line up with TRBD2. The CDR3 sequence is 14 residues long. The ends lost 9 bases at V and 4 bases at J; junction bases unmatched: 7. Germline lookup yields CDR1 MNHEY and CDR2 SMNVEV (reference sequence). CDR3: CASALAGVYNEQFF. In DNA, the CDR3 is TGTGCCAGTGCCTTAGCGGGAGTTTACAATGAGCAGTTCTTC.

V usage is TRBV30 and J usage is TRBJ2-1; 11 positions agree with TRBD2. Losses at the gene ends were 2 bases for V and 7 bases for J; bases not matched to a gene: 10. This CDR3 is built from 16 residues. Germline CDR1 is GTSNPN and CDR2 is SVGIG (reference sequence). The CDR3 loop reads CAWSILLAGGGNEQFF. CDR3 bases: TGTGCCTGGAGTATACTCCTAGCGGGAGGAGGTAATGAGCAGTTCTTC.

J is TRBJ2-5 and V is TRBV7-9, with D perhaps TRBD2 (5 bases). The V and J ends lost 5 bases and 2 bases respectively, with 12 bases between them. CDR1 and CDR2 from the germline V gene are SEHNR and FQNEAQ (reference sequence). The CDR3 length is 14 residues. CDR3: CASSPSLAQETQYF. The CDR3 bases are TGTGCCAGCAGCCCGAGTCTAGCACAAGAGACCCAGTACTTC.

The chain combines TRBV19 with TRBJ2-7, with D unresolved. Between the trimmed V and J ends, which lost 6 bases and 4 bases, there was a span of 7 bases. CDR1 is LNHDA and CDR2 is SQIVND in the germline V gene (reference sequence). CDR3 length: 11 residues. CDR3 bases: TGTGCCAGTAGGAGTTCATACGAGCAGTACTTC. Residues: CASRSSYEQYF.

This clone has only one observation. For the CDR3, the DNA is TGTGCCAGCAGCTCTGGACCGGGACTAGCGGGAGCCGAGCAGTACTTC. Translating it yields CASSSGPGLAGAEQYF. The V call is TRBV13, the J call TRBJ2-7; 14 nucleotides line up with TRBD2. J lost 6 bases, V lost 4 bases, and 8 bases had no gene match. The CDR3 has 16 residues. CDR1 is PRHDT, CDR2 FYEKMQ, per germline (reference sequence).

This chain uses TRBV6-1 with TRBJ2-7; D is possibly TRBD1 (5 bases). There are 16 residues in the CDR3. Trimming shortened V by 2 bases and J by 2 bases, and 16 bases separated the two germline ends. Germline V gene data show CDR1 as MNHNS and CDR2 as SASEGT. This chain's CDR3 is CASSEMESGYPYEQYF. CDR3 DNA: TGTGCCAGCAGTGAAATGGAATCAGGGTACCCCTACGAGCAGTACTTC.

The J gene is TRBJ2-1, the V gene TRBV29-1, with D uncertain. There are 14 residues in the CDR3. Trimming left V 2 bases short and J 6 bases short, with 14 bases between. The germline CDR1 and CDR2 sequences are SQVTM and ANQGSEA. CDR3 sequence: CSVEMASSLNEQFF. CDR3 DNA sequence: TGCAGCGTTGAAATGGCTAGTTCGCTCAATGAGCAGTTCTTC.

The V call is TRBV5-1, the J call TRBJ2-7; D is possibly TRBD2 (6 bases). Per the germline V gene, CDR1 is SGHRS and CDR2 is YFSETQ. The CDR3 consists of 14 residues. The V and J ends lost 0 bases and 1 base respectively, with 8 bases between them. CDR3 sequence (DNA): TGCGCCAGCAGCTTGGCGGGAGCATCCTACGAGCAGTACTTC. Translating it yields CASSLAGASYEQYF.

V is TRBV6-5 and J is TRBJ1-2; D is possibly TRBD1 (5 bases). The CDR3 is made up of 15 amino acids. Germline lookup yields CDR1 MNHEY and CDR2 SVGAGI. Trimming removed 5 bases from V and 8 bases from J, with 21 bases in between. CDR3 sequence reads: CASSPTGTLRVGYTF. The CDR3 DNA follows: TGTGCCAGCAGTCCCACCGGGACTTTAAGAGTAGGCTACACCTTC.

The chain couples TRBV30 to TRBJ2-3; D possibly corresponds to TRBD2 (6 bases). Trimming took off 0 bases at V and 0 bases at J, with 13 bases between the two ends. From germline, CDR1 is GTSNPN and CDR2 SVGIG (reference sequence). This CDR3 is 16 amino acids long. CDR3 DNA: TGTGCCTGGAGTGTAGGGTCGGGACTTAGCACAGATACGCAGTATTTT. Translated, it gives CAWSVGSGLSTDTQYF.

This chain joins TRBV14 and TRBJ2-3; tentative D call: TRBD1 (6 bases). Per the germline V gene, CDR1 is SGHDN and CDR2 is FVKESK. This CDR3 is 15 amino acids long. V lost 4 bases and J 0 bases, leaving 11 bases between the germline ends. The CDR3 sequence: CASSLGQTSTDTQYF. The CDR3 DNA is TGTGCCAGCAGCCTCGGACAGACTAGCACAGATACGCAGTATTTT.

The chain uses TRBV18 and TRBJ2-1; 12 bases map to TRBD2. The CDR3 contains 19 residues. Germline V gives CDR1 KGHSH, CDR2 LQKENI. V trimming: 5 bases; J trimming: 7 bases; junction bases outside the gene matches: 18. The CDR3 nucleotides are TGTGCCAGCTCATCCGTCCAGGGTACGCTAGCGGGAGGGCGAAATGAGCAGTTCTTC. Its protein is CASSSVQGTLAGGRNEQFF.

The chain links TRBV7-6 to TRBJ1-1, with a tentative D call TRBD1 (5 bases). CDR3 length: 15 amino acids. Between the trimmed V and J ends, which lost 5 bases and 1 base, there was a span of 14 bases. Per germline, CDR1 SGHVS and CDR2 FNYEAQ. Here the CDR3 DNA reads TGTGCCAGCAGCCTGGAGACAGTTAAGAACACTGAAGCTTTCTTT. This sequence encodes CASSLETVKNTEAFF.

This clone appeared once. The V call is TRBV28, the J call TRBJ2-5, with 9 positions matching TRBD2. Trimming took 5 bases from V and 4 from J; bases not matched to a gene: 8. Germline values: CDR1 MDHEN, CDR2 SYDVKM. The CDR3 consists of 15 residues. CDR3 amino acids: CASSGGAGGPETQYF. CDR3 sequence (DNA): TGTGCCAGCAGTGGGGGGGCGGGAGGGCCAGAGACCCAGTACTTC. Complete variable domain (other parts from reference TRBV28 and TRBJ2-5): DVKVTQSSRYLVKRTGEKVFLECVQDMDHENMFWYRQDPGLGLRLIYFSYDVKMKEKGDIPEGYSVSREKKERFSLILESASTNQTSMYLCASSGGAGGPETQYFGPGTRLLVL.

The rearrangement links TRBV4-1 to TRBJ2-3, with TRBD2 identical over 10 bases. Trimming cost V 0 bases and J 5 bases; bases outside gene matches: 2. The CDR3 has 15 residues. Germline CDR1 and CDR2: MGHRA and YSYEKL. The CDR3 region is CASSQEAGGIDTQYF. In DNA form, the CDR3 reads TGCGCCAGCAGCCAAGAAGCGGGAGGGATAGATACGCAGTATTTT.

The chain links TRBV5-4 to TRBJ2-3, with 11 bases fitting TRBD2. This CDR3 is 15 amino acids long. V shed 5 bases, J shed 5 bases, and the junction held 7 bases outside the gene matches. The germline V gene encodes CDR1 SGHNT and CDR2 YYREEE (reference sequence). CDR3 sequence: CASSSTSGGGDTQYF. CDR3 coding DNA: TGTGCCAGCAGTAGTACTAGCGGGGGAGGAGATACGCAGTATTTT.

V gene TRBV28 combines with J gene TRBJ2-7; a weak D match, TRBD1 (6 bases). Germline CDR1 reads MDHEN; CDR2 reads SYDVKM. V was trimmed by 6 bases and J by 0 bases, leaving 15 bases between them. The CDR3 is 15 residues long. The CDR3 here is CASSPTGSSSYEQYF. In DNA, the CDR3 is TGTGCCAGCAGCCCGACAGGATCCAGCTCCTACGAGCAGTACTTC.

The CDR3, as DNA: TGTGCCAGCAGCCGGAGGCGGTTCCCCTACGAGCAGTACTTC. Encoded protein: CASSRRRFPYEQYF. The chain recombines TRBV11-1 with TRBJ2-7, with D perhaps TRBD2 (5 bases). The CDR3 has 14 residues. V lost 5 bases and J lost 2, with 13 bases in between. Germline V gene sequence: CDR1 SGHAT, CDR2 FQDESV (reference sequence).

This chain links TRBV19 with TRBJ2-7; D might be TRBD1 (7 bases). Germline V gene sequence: CDR1 LNHDA, CDR2 SQIVND (reference sequence). V was pared by 10 bases and J by 5 bases, with 18 bases between. This CDR3 region has 13 residues. The CDR3 spells CATSLRGADEQYF. The CDR3 DNA reads as TGTGCCACCTCCCTCAGGGGGGCGGACGAGCAGTACTTC.

V and J are TRBV30 and TRBJ1-6; D is possibly TRBD1 (5 bases). Germline V lookup: CDR1 GTSNPN, CDR2 SVGIG (reference sequence). Deletions cut 3 bases from V and 10 bases from J, with 19 bases between. This CDR3 is built from 15 residues. CDR3 region: CAWSGGVSMGSPLHF. The CDR3 DNA follows: TGTGCCTGGAGCGGGGGGGTGTCAATGGGATCACCCCTCCACTTT.

The rearrangement joins TRBV5-6 to TRBJ2-7; tentatively, D is TRBD1 (6 bases). The V and J ends lost 3 bases and 2 bases respectively, with 12 bases between them. Germline CDR1 and CDR2: SGHDT and YYEEEE. The CDR3 totals 14 residues. The CDR3 protein is CASSSSGAPYEQYF. The CDR3 DNA reads as TGTGCCAGCAGCTCTTCAGGGGCCCCCTACGAGCAGTACTTC.